These 5 T cell receptor beta chains originate from one sample sequenced in a study of human T cells and chemical hapten exposure. In TCRdb, the RACE reads were re-called with MiXCR into one record per CDR3 protein. The sample lists approximately 260,000 distinct CDR3 sequences, approximately 8.6% occurring once. Time point in this sample: pre-sensitization, week 0. Treatment specified: therapeutic diphenylcyclopropenone sensitization with weekly scalp DPC. The material sequenced was whole blood, taken in connection with sensitization to the hapten diphenylcyclopropenone (DPC). These receptors were collected from a woman in her thirties or forties with alopecia areata. Some clones in this sample may be carry-over from other donors' samples.

This clonotype was seen ten or more times. V is TRBV4-2 and J is TRBJ2-7; 10 bases match TRBD2. Trimming cost V 0 bases and J 0 bases; bases outside gene matches: 14. This CDR3 comprises 20 residues. The germline CDR1 and CDR2 sequences are LGHNA and YNFKEQ. The CDR3 region has the DNA TGTGCCAGCAGCCAAGATCCGGCACTAGCGGGATTTATAAGCTCCTACGAGCAGTACTTC. It encodes CASSQDPALAGFISSYEQYF.

This clonotype was observed a handful of times. The chain links TRBV6-5 to TRBJ2-3; 7 bases agree with TRBD1. The CDR3 runs 15 residues. V lost 0 bases and J lost 6; bases outside the gene matches: 6. CDR1 MNHEY and CDR2 SVGAGI come from the germline V gene. The DNA of the CDR3 is TGTGCCAGCAGTTACTCCCTCGACAGGGCCGATACGCAGTATTTT. Translation: CASSYSLDRADTQYF.

The chain has TRBV20-1 and TRBJ2-3, with D possibly called TRBD1 or TRBD2 (5 bases each). The germline V and J ends were trimmed by 6 bases and 5 bases, with 21 bases remaining between them. Per the germline V gene, CDR1 is DFQATT and CDR2 is SNEGSKA (reference sequence). This CDR3 has 15 residues. CDR3 nucleotides: TGCAGTGCCACTCCCTCCGGAGGAAGGGGAGATACGCAGTATTTT. Protein: CSATPSGGRGDTQYF.

The V and J genes are TRBV6-6 and TRBJ1-5, with TRBD1 as a possible D gene (6 bases). CDR1 is MNHNY and CDR2 is SVGAGI in the germline V gene (reference sequence). The CDR3 spans 14 residues. Trimming removed 5 bases at V and 4 bases at J, with 12 bases between. The chain's CDR3 is CASSTDRRNQPQHF. The CDR3, as DNA: TGTGCCAGCAGTACCGACAGGAGGAATCAGCCCCAGCATTTT.

This clonotype came up a few times. V usage is TRBV20-1 and J usage is TRBJ2-3; 14 bases align to TRBD2. J lost 8 bases, V lost 7 bases, and 8 bases had no gene match. The CDR3 is 14 residues long. Germline V gene lookup returns CDR1 DFQATT and CDR2 SNEGSKA (reference sequence). The CDR3 is CSGTGTSGSGTQYF. CDR3 sequence (DNA): TGCAGTGGGACCGGGACTAGCGGGAGCGGTACGCAGTATTTT.